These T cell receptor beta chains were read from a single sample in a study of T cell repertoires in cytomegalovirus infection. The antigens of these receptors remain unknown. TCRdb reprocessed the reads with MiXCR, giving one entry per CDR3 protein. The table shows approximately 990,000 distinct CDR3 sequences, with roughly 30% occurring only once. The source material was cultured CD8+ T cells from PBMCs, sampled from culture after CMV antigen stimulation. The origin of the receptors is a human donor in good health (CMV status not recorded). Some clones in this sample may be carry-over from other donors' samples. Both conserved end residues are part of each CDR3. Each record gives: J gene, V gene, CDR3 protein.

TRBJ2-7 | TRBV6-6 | CASRTKTYEQYF
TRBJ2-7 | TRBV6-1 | CASSEEGGQERYEQYF
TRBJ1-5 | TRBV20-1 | CSAGKGQNQPQHF
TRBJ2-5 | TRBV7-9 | CASSLERGPETQYF
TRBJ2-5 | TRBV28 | CASSIVAEGETQYF
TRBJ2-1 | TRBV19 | CASSNLHLSYNEQFF
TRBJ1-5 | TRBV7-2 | CASSLQQGAGQPQHF
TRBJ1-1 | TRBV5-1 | CASSFRTGYSTEAFF
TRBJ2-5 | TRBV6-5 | CASSLINQETQYF
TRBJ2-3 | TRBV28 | CASSSKRVQGTDTQYF
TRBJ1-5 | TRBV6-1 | CASDPVNYSNQPQHF
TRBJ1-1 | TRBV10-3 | CAIVGGTEAFF
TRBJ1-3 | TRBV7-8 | CASSLAGGNTIYF
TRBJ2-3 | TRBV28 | CASSPPGSWTDTQYF
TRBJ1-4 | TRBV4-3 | CASSQDLQVNEKLFF
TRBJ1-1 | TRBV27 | CASVGGTEAFF
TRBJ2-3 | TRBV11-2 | CASSLDSATGGIRGSTDTQYF
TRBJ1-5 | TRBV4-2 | CASSQGQGFSNQPQHF
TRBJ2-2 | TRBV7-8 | CASSFFGGANIAGELFF
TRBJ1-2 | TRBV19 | CASRSLGQQQGYTF
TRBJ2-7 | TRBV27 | CASSLSLGLRYEQYF
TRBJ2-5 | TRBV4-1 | CASSQGTEGLGETQYF
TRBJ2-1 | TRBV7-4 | CASWTSGGLEQFF
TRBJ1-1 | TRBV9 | CASSETPNTEAFF
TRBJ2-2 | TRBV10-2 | CASSESRSGELFF
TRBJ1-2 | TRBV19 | CASSIFRPDDGYTF
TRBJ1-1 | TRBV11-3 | CASSSSGTGAEAFF
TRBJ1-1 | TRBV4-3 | CASSQRMWQGATEAFF
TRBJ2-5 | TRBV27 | CASSYGLAPETQYF
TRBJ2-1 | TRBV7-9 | CASSSRTNMFYSAYNEQFF
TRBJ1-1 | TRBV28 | CASSPRQMNTEAFF
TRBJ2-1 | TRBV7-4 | CANSSIPLVQFF
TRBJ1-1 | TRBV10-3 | CAISDGQSEAFF
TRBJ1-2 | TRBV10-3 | CAIRGDYTF
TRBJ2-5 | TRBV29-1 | CSVELAGQETQYF
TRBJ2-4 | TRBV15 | CATSKGQEKNIQYF
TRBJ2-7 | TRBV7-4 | CASSSPSGASYEQYF
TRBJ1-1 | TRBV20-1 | CSANRDSYFGNTEAFF
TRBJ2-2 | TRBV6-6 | CASSYTGRDTGELFF
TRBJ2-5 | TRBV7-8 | CASSPRGGEETQYF
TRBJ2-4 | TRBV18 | CVSSPTDPNLLAKNIQYF
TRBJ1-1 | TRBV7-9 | CASSLGFGAKGTEAFF
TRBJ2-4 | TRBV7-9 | CASSLARQGFDVQYF
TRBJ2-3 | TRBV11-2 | CASSLRGRRTDTQYF
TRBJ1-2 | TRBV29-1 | CSVGVDYGYTF
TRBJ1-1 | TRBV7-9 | CASSPVPEAFF
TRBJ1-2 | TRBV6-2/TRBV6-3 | CASSSYRFVVDGYTF